Following are 7 T cell receptor beta chains from one sample sequenced in a study of OX40 agonist ivuxolimab in advanced cancers. Libraries were prepared by immunoSEQ multiplex PCR; TCRdb keeps only in-frame clonotypes and omits some of them. This sample yields about 66,000 clones, of which 83% are seen a single time; 2.5% belongs to the top ten. The starting material was CD4+ or CD8+ T cells sorted from blood, obtained in a trial of the OX40 agonist ivuxolimab. All receptors derive from an adult with an advanced solid tumor such as melanoma, head and neck, liver or kidney cancer.

The V gene is TRBV19, the J gene TRBJ2-3, with D hard to call. From germline, CDR1 is LNHDA and CDR2 SQIVND (reference sequence). This CDR3 has 11 amino acids. V was cut by 4 bases and J by 6 bases, with 5 bases left in between. The CDR3 sequence: CASSNVDTQYF. In DNA form, the CDR3 reads TGTGCCAGTAGTAATGTCGATACGCAGTATTTT.

The rearrangement links TRBV6-5 to TRBJ1-1, with D maybe TRBD1 (5 bases). The CDR3 covers 13 residues. Per the germline V gene, CDR1 is MNHEY and CDR2 is SVGAGI. Trimming removed 0 bases from V and 11 bases from J, with 13 bases in between. DNA of the CDR3: TGTGCCAGCAGTTACTCTGGTGGGGCATCGGCTTTCTTT. Translation: CASSYSGGASAFF.

This chain uses TRBV5-1 with TRBJ2-1, with TRBD2 identical over 8 bases. This CDR3 spans 16 amino acids. The J segment lost 9 bases and the V segment lost 4 bases, leaving 15 bases of the junction unmatched. Germline values: CDR1 SGHRS, CDR2 YFSETQ. The CDR3 reads CASSGWRGAGEFEQFF. The CDR3 DNA reads TGCGCCAGCAGCGGGTGGCGGGGGGCAGGGGAGTTTGAGCAGTTCTTC.

This chain connects TRBV11-2 to TRBJ2-2; D perhaps matches TRBD1 (5 bases). The CDR3 covers 16 residues. CDR1 SGHAT and CDR2 FQNNGV come from the germline V gene. V lost 2 bases and J lost 2, with 12 bases in between. The CDR3 here is CASSLIVGVNTGELFF. The CDR3 DNA reads as TGTGCCAGCAGCTTAATCGTAGGGGTCAACACCGGGGAGCTGTTTTTT.

The chain combines TRBV2 with TRBJ2-3; the match to TRBD1 covers 7 bases. The CDR3 consists of 15 residues. The germline V gene has CDR1 SNHLY and CDR2 FYNNEI. V lost 7 bases to trimming and J lost 1 base; unmatched junction nucleotides: 8. For the CDR3, the DNA is TGTGCCAGCAACCTCAGGGGGACAGGCACAGATACGCAGTATTTT. Amino acids: CASNLRGTGTDTQYF.

This clone came up a few times. The rearrangement links TRBV6-5 to TRBJ2-2; D is perhaps TRBD1 (6 bases). V was shortened by 6 bases and J by 5 bases, with 13 bases between the two germline ends. The CDR3 runs 14 residues. Germline V gene data show CDR1 as MNHEY and CDR2 as SVGAGI. CDR3 residues: CASSLTQGTGELFF. The DNA of the CDR3 is TGTGCCAGCAGCCTTACACAGGGTACCGGGGAGCTGTTTTTT.

The chain links TRBV6-4 to TRBJ2-7; D not certain. Germline CDR1 is MRHNA and CDR2 is SNTAGT. V dropped 7 bases and J dropped 6 bases, with 10 bases sitting between them. The CDR3 consists of 11 residues. The CDR3 spells CASKFLGEQYF. The CDR3 nucleotides are TGTGCCAGCAAATTTCTAGGCGAGCAGTACTTC.